A selection of T cell receptor beta chains follows, all from one sample in a study of T-cell memory formation after mild COVID-19. TCRdb re-called the 5' RACE reads through MiXCR, storing one row per CDR3 protein. The sample carries fewer than 700,000 distinct CDR3 sequences, about 20% recorded once. The sequenced sample was PBMCs or a T cell subset sorted from them (not recorded which). The receptor source for this set is an adult woman who had mild COVID-19 (a few samples of this study predate the infection). Cell type and time point are not known. The CDR3 runs from the conserved cysteine through the conserved F or W. A D gene is named only where the DNA matches it firmly. A row's size may be missing; if present it is once, few, many or a size class.

size: few; V: TRBV24-1; D: TRBD2; J: TRBJ2-3; DNA: TGTGCCACCAGTGACCCTCCCCGCCACCGGGAGGGAGATACGCAGTATTTT; CDR3: CATSDPPRHREGDTQYF
size: few; V: TRBV12-3/TRBV12-4; D: -; J: TRBJ1-2; DNA: TGTGCCAGCAGTCCCCCAACGGGTGGCTACACCTTC; CDR3: CASSPPTGGYTF
size: -; V: TRBV18; D: -; J: TRBJ1-1; DNA: TGTGCCAGCTCACCCCCACAGAAGAACACTGAAGCTTTCTTT; CDR3: CASSPPQKNTEAFF
size: few; V: TRBV4-1; D: TRBD2; J: TRBJ2-7; DNA: TGCGCCAGCAGCCACCTACTAGCGGGAAGCTCCTACGAGCAGTACTTC; CDR3: CASSHLLAGSSYEQYF
size: -; V: TRBV7-9; D: TRBD1; J: TRBJ1-6; DNA: TGTGCCAGCAGCTCAGGGACAGGTTATAATTCACCCCTCCACTTT; CDR3: CASSSGTGYNSPLHF
size: -; V: TRBV5-5; D: -; J: TRBJ1-1; DNA: TGTGCCAGCAGCTTAGTTTTGGCAGGTGAAAACACTGAAGCTTTCTTT; CDR3: CASSLVLAGENTEAFF
size: -; V: TRBV12-3/TRBV12-4; D: TRBD1; J: TRBJ2-7; DNA: TGTGCCAGCAGCCATTACAGGGGCGAGCAGTACTTC; CDR3: CASSHYRGEQYF
size: few; V: TRBV4-1; D: -; J: TRBJ1-5; DNA: TGCGCCAGCAGCCAAGCGGGGTATCGGGAGCAGCCCCAGCATTTT; CDR3: CASSQAGYREQPQHF
size: few; V: TRBV28; D: -; J: TRBJ2-1; DNA: TGTGCCAGCAGTTTATGGGGGGGGCTGGGGAATGAGCAGTTCTTC; CDR3: CASSLWGGLGNEQFF
size: few; V: TRBV7-2; D: TRBD2; J: TRBJ2-3; DNA: TGTGCCAGCAGCCCCTCGGGAGGTAGCGGTGGCACAGATACGCAGTATTTT; CDR3: CASSPSGGSGGTDTQYF
size: -; V: TRBV2; D: TRBD1; J: TRBJ1-1; DNA: TGTGCCAGCAGTACTCAGGGGACAGTTAACACTGAAGCTTTCTTT; CDR3: CASSTQGTVNTEAFF
size: -; V: TRBV7-8; D: TRBD1; J: TRBJ2-1; DNA: TGTGCCAGCAGCTTGGACAGGGCGGCCCGTACGACATACAATGAGCAGTTCTTC; CDR3: CASSLDRAARTTYNEQFF
size: -; V: TRBV7-9; D: -; J: TRBJ2-5; DNA: TGTGCCAGCAGCAACCAGGGATTCGGGCAAGAGACCCAGTACTTC; CDR3: CASSNQGFGQETQYF
size: -; V: TRBV2; D: -; J: TRBJ2-3; DNA: TGTGCCAGCAGTTGGGGCAGCGACAGCACAGATACGCAGTATTTT; CDR3: CASSWGSDSTDTQYF
size: -; V: TRBV30; D: TRBD1; J: TRBJ1-2; DNA: TGTGCCTGGAGACGGACAGGCGGCTATGGCTACACCTTC; CDR3: CAWRRTGGYGYTF
size: -; V: TRBV5-4; D: TRBD2; J: TRBJ2-7; DNA: TGTGCCAGCAGCTTCGGACTAGCGGGTGCCTACGAGCAGTACTTC; CDR3: CASSFGLAGAYEQYF
size: -; V: TRBV6-5; D: TRBD2; J: TRBJ2-5; DNA: TGTGCCAGCAGCTGGGGACTAGCCATAGAGACCCAGTACTTC; CDR3: CASSWGLAIETQYF
size: few; V: TRBV3-1; D: TRBD1; J: TRBJ1-1; DNA: TGTGCCAGCAGCCGAACCCACAGGGGTGAAGCTTTCTTT; CDR3: CASSRTHRGEAFF
size: few; V: TRBV7-9; D: -; J: TRBJ2-5; DNA: TGTGCCAGCAGCTTAGTTTTCTCGGAGAGGGGGAAGACCCAGTACTTC; CDR3: CASSLVFSERGKTQYF
size: -; V: TRBV6-5; D: TRBD1; J: TRBJ2-7; DNA: TGTGCCAGCAGGGGACAGGGGGCGAATCGGGCCTACGAGCAGTACTTC; CDR3: CASRGQGANRAYEQYF
size: -; V: TRBV7-2; D: -; J: TRBJ2-3; DNA: TGTGCCAGCAGCTTATGGGCTAGCGGCACAGATACGCAGTATTTT; CDR3: CASSLWASGTDTQYF
size: few; V: TRBV7-2; D: -; J: TRBJ2-5; DNA: TGTGCCAGCAGCCCTAGGGGGGTAGAGACCCAGTACTTC; CDR3: CASSPRGVETQYF
size: few; V: TRBV5-1; D: TRBD1; J: TRBJ2-7; DNA: TGCGCCAGCAGCTGGAAAATTACCGCCGGGACAGGGGGCAACGAGCAGTACTTC; CDR3: CASSWKITAGTGGNEQYF
size: many; V: TRBV20-1; D: TRBD2; J: TRBJ2-3; DNA: TGCAGTGCTTCCGGGACTAGCGATTACTCCACTAGCACAGATACGCAGTATTTT; CDR3: CSASGTSDYSTSTDTQYF
size: -; V: TRBV2; D: TRBD2; J: TRBJ2-1; DNA: TGTGCCAGCACGGCTAGCGGGAGAATGGGTGAGCAGTTCTTC; CDR3: CASTASGRMGEQFF
size: -; V: TRBV7-9; D: TRBD1; J: TRBJ2-7; DNA: TGTGCCAGCAGCTCCGGGACAGGGGCGCTAAATACCTACGAGCAGTACTTC; CDR3: CASSSGTGALNTYEQYF
size: few; V: TRBV15; D: TRBD1; J: TRBJ1-2; DNA: TGTGCCACCAGCAGAGATCAGGGGGGGGTCCTCATCTATGGCTACACCTTC; CDR3: CATSRDQGGVLIYGYTF
size: once; V: TRBV2; D: -; J: TRBJ1-2; DNA: TGTGCCAGCAGTGTTCTAGAGACGGGAGGCTACACCTTC; CDR3: CASSVLETGGYTF
size: -; V: TRBV20-1; D: -; J: TRBJ1-2; DNA: TGCAGTGCTCCTACCAAGGGGGGGTATGGCTACACCTTC; CDR3: CSAPTKGGYGYTF
size: few; V: TRBV6-6; D: -; J: TRBJ2-5; DNA: TGTGCCAGCAGTTACCCGGGGAAGACCCAAGAGACCCAGTACTTC; CDR3: CASSYPGKTQETQYF
size: few; V: TRBV20-1; D: -; J: TRBJ2-7; DNA: TGCAGTGCTAGACCCCCCGGGGCCGACAGGGACTATTACTACGAGCAGTACTTC; CDR3: CSARPPGADRDYYYEQYF
size: many; V: TRBV19; D: -; J: TRBJ1-2; DNA: TGTGCCAGTAGTTCGGACGGTTCCGGCTACACCTTC; CDR3: CASSSDGSGYTF
size: few; V: TRBV6-2/TRBV6-3; D: -; J: TRBJ1-2; DNA: TGTGCCAGCAGTTCTCAGGGAAATTCTGGCTACACCTTC; CDR3: CASSSQGNSGYTF
size: -; V: TRBV7-6; D: -; J: TRBJ2-7; DNA: TGTGCCAGCAGCTTAGGTCAGGCAGGGTATTCCTACGAGCAGTACTTC; CDR3: CASSLGQAGYSYEQYF
size: few; V: TRBV12-3/TRBV12-4; D: -; J: TRBJ1-6; DNA: TGTGCCAGCAGTTTAACTAGTAGTTCACCCCTCCACTTT; CDR3: CASSLTSSSPLHF
size: many; V: TRBV20-1; D: -; J: TRBJ2-1; DNA: TGCAGTGCCCTACCGGGGTTTTGGACCAAGCCCCCCAAGGGCTCCTACAATGAGCAGTTCTTC; CDR3: CSALPGFWTKPPKGSYNEQFF
size: -; V: TRBV3-1; D: -; J: TRBJ2-5; DNA: TGTGCCAGCAGCCAAGTGACCCAAGAGACCCAGTACTTC; CDR3: CASSQVTQETQYF
size: few; V: TRBV4-1; D: -; J: TRBJ2-7; DNA: TGCGCCAGCAGCCTTTTCATTAGCTACGAGCAGTACTTC; CDR3: CASSLFISYEQYF
size: -; V: TRBV27; D: -; J: TRBJ2-4; DNA: TGTGCCAGGGGAAACCTCAGGTCCAAAAACATTCAGTACTTC; CDR3: CARGNLRSKNIQYF
size: -; V: TRBV6-2/TRBV6-3; D: -; J: TRBJ1-5; DNA: TGTGCCAGCAGTTACTTTGGCAGGGACACGAAGCATTTT; CDR3: CASSYFGRDTKHF
size: few; V: TRBV6-1; D: -; J: TRBJ2-3; DNA: TGTGCCAGCGGGAGGACAGCAAGCACAGATACGCAGTATTTT; CDR3: CASGRTASTDTQYF